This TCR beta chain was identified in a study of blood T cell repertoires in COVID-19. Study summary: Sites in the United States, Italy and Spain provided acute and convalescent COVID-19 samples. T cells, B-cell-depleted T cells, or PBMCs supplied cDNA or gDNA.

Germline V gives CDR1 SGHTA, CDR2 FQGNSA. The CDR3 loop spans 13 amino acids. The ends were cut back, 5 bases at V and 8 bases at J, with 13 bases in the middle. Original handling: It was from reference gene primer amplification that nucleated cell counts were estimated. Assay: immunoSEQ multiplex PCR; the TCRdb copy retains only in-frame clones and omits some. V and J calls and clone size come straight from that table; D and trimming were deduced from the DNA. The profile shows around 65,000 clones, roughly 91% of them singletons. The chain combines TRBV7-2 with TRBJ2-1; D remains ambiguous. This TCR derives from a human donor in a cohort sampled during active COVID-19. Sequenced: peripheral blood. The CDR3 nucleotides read TGTGCCAGCAGCCCAGGTCCCTCCTATGAGCAGTTCTTC. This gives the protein CASSPGPSYEQFF.